This T cell receptor beta chain was captured in a study of shared clonotypes between healthy human individuals. In the CD4+ fraction, cells were divided into CD45RA+ naive and CD45RA-negative memory subsets. Measured with immunoSEQ multiplex PCR; TCRdb has only the in-frame clones, and not every one. The repertoire has around 2.5 million clones, 80% to 95% of them found once; the top ten carry 0.35% to 0.45%. The CDR3 contains 16 residues. The junction had 7 bases not matched to a gene; V was cut back by 1 base and J by 4 bases. Germline CDR1 and CDR2: SGHTA and FQGNSA. This clonotype originated in a man between 18 and 29 years old in good health. Some clones in this sample may be carry-over from other donors' samples. Sequenced sample: naive CD4+ T cells from PBMCs. As for subset: CD45RA+ positively selected. The chain uses TRBV7-2 and TRBJ1-1, with 9 bases lining up with TRBD1. As DNA, the CDR3 is TGTGCCAGCAGCTTAGATAAGGGACAGGGTTCCACTGAAGCTTTCTTT. Amino acid sequence: CASSLDKGQGSTEAFF.